This T cell receptor (beta chain) was sequenced in a study of blood T cells in healthy people across ages. This clonotype was seen just once. The antigen remains undetermined. Together with a sample-barcoded 5' primer, a J-beta primer mix was included in a second PCR lasting about 7 to 12 cycles. In TCRdb, the 5' RACE reads were re-called with MiXCR into one record per CDR3 protein. Of hundreds of thousands of distinct CDR3 sequences listed, around 21% are singletons. Trimming shortened V by 4 bases and J by 10 bases, and 8 bases separated the two germline ends. The CDR3 totals 11 residues. Germline V CDR1 and CDR2: MGHDK, SYGVNS. Study-level results: Age brought a roughly linear fall in TCR beta diversity measured per million T cells.

This clonotype originated in a man in his 70s in good health. The V and J genes are TRBV25-1 and TRBJ2-1; D is undetermined. The sequenced sample consisted of blood. The CDR3 DNA follows: TGTGCCAGCAGTGTAGACCGCGAGCAGTTCTTC. Its translation: CASSVDREQFF.